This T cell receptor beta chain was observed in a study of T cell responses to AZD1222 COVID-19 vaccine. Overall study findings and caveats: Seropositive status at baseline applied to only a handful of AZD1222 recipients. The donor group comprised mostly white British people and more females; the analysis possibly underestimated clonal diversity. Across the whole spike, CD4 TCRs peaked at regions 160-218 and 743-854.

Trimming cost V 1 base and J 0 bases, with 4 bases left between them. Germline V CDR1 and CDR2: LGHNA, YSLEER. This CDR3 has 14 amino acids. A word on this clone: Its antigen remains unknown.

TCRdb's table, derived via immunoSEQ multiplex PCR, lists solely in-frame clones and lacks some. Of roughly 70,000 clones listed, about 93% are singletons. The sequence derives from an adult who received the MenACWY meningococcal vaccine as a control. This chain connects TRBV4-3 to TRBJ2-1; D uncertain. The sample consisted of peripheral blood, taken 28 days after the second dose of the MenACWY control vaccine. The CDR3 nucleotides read TGCGCCAGCAGCCAAGGTAGCTCCTACAATGAGCAGTTCTTC. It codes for CASSQGSSYNEQFF.